Below are 23 T cell receptor beta chains sequenced from a single sample in a study of CD8+CD57+ T cells in acquired aplastic anemia. TCR beta VDJ and CDR3 profiling used genomic DNA as template. From the reads, TCRdb called clonotypes with MiXCR, one entry per CDR3 protein. The table records under 200,000 distinct CDR3 sequences, 64% of them present only once. Source material: sorted CD4+, CD8+, or CD8+CD57+ T cells (not recorded which) from PBMCs. The receptors were gathered from a human donor with severe aplastic anemia or a healthy control (not recorded which).

This clonotype was counted between two and nine times. This chain connects TRBV13 to TRBJ2-7; the D is unclear. The CDR3 consists of 12 residues. V lost 5 bases to trimming and J lost 1 base, with 6 bases between them. Germline values: CDR1 PRHDT, CDR2 FYEKMQ (reference sequence). The CDR3 DNA reads as TGTGCCAGCAGCGTGGAGTCCTACGAGCAGTACTTC. Translated, it gives CASSVESYEQYF.

J is TRBJ2-1 and V is TRBV7-9; TRBD2 might be the D (5 bases). The V gene's germline CDR1 is SEHNR and CDR2 FQNEAQ (reference sequence). V was trimmed by 7 bases and J by 1 base, leaving 8 bases between them. The CDR3 has 13 residues. CDR3 sequence (DNA): TGTGCCAGCACCGGGGATTCCTACAATGAGCAGTTCTTC. Encoded protein: CASTGDSYNEQFF.

This clonotype was counted ten times or more. The genes are TRBV19 and TRBJ2-7; D ambiguous. V lost 5 bases and J lost 6, with 8 bases in between. This CDR3 region has 11 residues. CDR1 is LNHDA, CDR2 SQIVND, per germline (reference sequence). Here the CDR3 DNA reads TGTGCCAGTAGTGGGTTGGGCGAGCAGTACTTC. It is translated as CASSGLGEQYF.

This clonotype has at least ten counts. The J gene is TRBJ1-2, the V gene TRBV29-1; weak D call: TRBD1 (6 bases). This CDR3 region has 15 residues. Between the trimmed V and J ends, which lost 7 bases and 8 bases, there was a span of 26 bases. The germline CDR1 and CDR2 sequences are SQVTM and ANQGSEA. As DNA, the CDR3 is TGCAGCGCCCCGGACAGTGGAGACCTCCAGGGCGGCTACACCTTC. Amino acid sequence: CSAPDSGDLQGGYTF. The complete variable domain, with remaining parts taken from reference TRBV29-1 and TRBJ1-2, reads SAVISQKPSRDICQRGTSLTIQCQVDSQVTMMFWYRQQPGQSLTLIATANQGSEATYESGFVIDKFPISRPNLTFSTLTVSNMSPEDSSIYLCSAPDSGDLQGGYTFGSGTRLTVV.

At least ten counts were recorded for this clonotype. At one boundary the junction diverges from the germline segment, which might be a read error. The V call is TRBV7-2, the J call TRBJ2-5; 9 nucleotides align to TRBD2. The length of the CDR3 is 17 residues. CDR1 is SGHTA, CDR2 FQGNSA, per germline. The DNA of the CDR3 is TGTGCCAGCGGCTTAGTATTAGCGGGGGTCCCGCAAGAGACCCAGTACTTC. This translates into CASGLVLAGVPQETQYF. The full variable domain, its missing parts supplied by reference TRBV7-2 and TRBJ2-5, is GAGVSQSPSNKVTEKGKDVELRCDPISGHTALYWYRQSLGQGLEFLIYFQGNSAPDKSGLPSDRFSAERTGGSVSTLTIQRTQQEDSAVYLCASGLVLAGVPQETQYFGPGTRLLVL.

The chain combines TRBV25-1 with TRBJ1-2, with 7 bases aligning to TRBD1. The germline V gene encodes CDR1 MGHDK and CDR2 SYGVNS. The CDR3 length is 15 residues. V was clipped by 2 bases and J by 2 bases; unmatched bases: 5. The CDR3 coding sequence is TGTGCCAGCAGTGAACTTCACAGGGGAAACTATGGCTACACCTTC. Translated, it gives CASSELHRGNYGYTF.

The count of this clonotype is one. The chain uses TRBV7-8 and TRBJ2-7; no clear D gene. There are 16 residues in the CDR3. The germline gives CDR1 SGHVS, CDR2 FQNEAQ. Trimming took 2 bases from V and 7 from J, leaving 21 bases between them. Written as DNA, the CDR3 is TGTGCCAGCAGCTTAATGGGTACTGGCTCCTACAATGAGCAGTACTTC. Translating it yields CASSLMGTGSYNEQYF.

This clonotype was recorded a few times. This rearrangement joins TRBV20-1 to TRBJ1-6; 8 bases are a match to TRBD1. The germline CDR1 and CDR2 sequences are DFQATT and SNEGSKA (reference sequence). V lost 1 base, J lost 5 bases, and 4 bases stayed unmatched. The CDR3 is made up of 15 amino acids. CDR3 sequence reads: CSARGQGRDNSPLHF. The CDR3 DNA follows: TGCAGTGCTAGAGGACAGGGGAGGGATAATTCACCCCTCCACTTT.

This clonotype was counted a single time. The rearrangement joins TRBV10-3 to TRBJ1-2, with TRBD1 matching over 12 bases. There are 15 residues in the CDR3. In germline, CDR1 is ENHRY, CDR2 SYGVKD. With 10 bases clipped from V and 4 bases from J, the junction kept 10 bases outside the gene matches. The CDR3 loop reads CASRWDRGLGYGYTF. The CDR3 DNA follows: TGTGCCAGCAGGTGGGACAGGGGGCTTGGCTATGGCTACACCTTC.

V is TRBV2 and J is TRBJ1-4; D perhaps matches TRBD1 (6 bases). Germline values: CDR1 SNHLY, CDR2 FYNNEI. Trimming took off 6 bases at V and 8 bases at J, with 16 bases between the two ends. There are 14 residues in the CDR3. For the CDR3, the DNA is TGTGCCAGCAGCGGGACCCCAGGACAGGAAAAACTGTTTTTT. Its protein is CASSGTPGQEKLFF. Variable domain in full (rest from reference TRBV2 and TRBJ1-4): EPEVTQTPSHQVTQMGQEVILRCVPISNHLYFYWYRQILGQKVEFLVSFYNNEISEKSEIFDDQFSVERPDGSNFTLKIRSTKLEDSAMYFCASSGTPGQEKLFFGSGTQLSVL.

The CDR3 sequence is CASSLVPGDRNQPQHF. As DNA, the CDR3 is TGTGCCAGCAGCTTGGTGCCAGGGGACCGCAATCAGCCCCAGCATTTT. The J gene is TRBJ1-5, the V gene TRBV7-9; D is perhaps TRBD1 (6 bases). CDR3 length: 16 residues. Deletions cut 3 bases from V and 2 bases from J, with 14 bases between. Germline V lookup: CDR1 SEHNR, CDR2 FQNEAQ (reference sequence).

Concerning this clonotype: The conserved phenylalanine or tryptophan is not found at the CDR3 terminus, so this likely reflects a read error. The CDR3 is CSVRTVMLNTEAFS. CDR3 DNA sequence: TGCAGCGTGAGGACTGTTATGTTGAACACTGAAGCTTTCTCT. V and J are TRBV29-1 and TRBJ1-1; D unclear. CDR3 length equals 14 residues. V was pared by 6 bases and J by 0 bases, with 14 bases between. Germline V lookup: CDR1 SQVTM, CDR2 ANQGSEA.

This clonotype has ten or more counts. The V gene is TRBV27, the J gene TRBJ2-7; 10 bases are shared with TRBD1. This CDR3 comprises 14 residues. The J segment lost 4 bases and the V segment lost 4 bases, leaving 4 bases of the junction unmatched. The germline V gene encodes CDR1 MNHEY and CDR2 SMNVEV (reference sequence). Written as DNA, the CDR3 is TGTGCCAGCAGTTCTACGGGACAGGGGTACGAGCAGTACTTC. Residues: CASSSTGQGYEQYF.

This clonotype was observed once. The gene calls are TRBV9 and TRBJ1-4; D possibly corresponds to TRBD1 (6 bases). V gave up 3 bases and J gave up 7 bases, with 16 bases separating them. The germline V gene has CDR1 SGDLS and CDR2 YYNGEE. This CDR3 has 15 residues. CDR3: CASSGQQGRGEKLFF. CDR3 DNA sequence: TGTGCCAGCAGCGGCCAACAGGGAAGAGGTGAAAAACTGTTTTTT.

The J gene is TRBJ2-7, the V gene TRBV5-6, with 9 nucleotides matching TRBD2. CDR3 length: 15 amino acids. Germline-derived CDR1 and CDR2 are SGHDT and YYEEEE. V shed 10 bases and J 2 bases; nucleotides not matched to a gene: 13. The CDR3, as DNA: TGTGCCTGGAAAAATCGGCTAGCGGGAACCTACGAGCAGTACTTC. This encodes CAWKNRLAGTYEQYF.

This clonotype appeared once. The chain employs TRBV20-1 and TRBJ2-7; no firm D call. V dropped 0 bases and J dropped 4 bases, with 4 bases sitting between them. Germline loops: CDR1 DFQATT, CDR2 SNEGSKA (reference sequence). The CDR3 is 11 amino acids. CDR3 region: CSARDTYEQYF. CDR3 nucleotide sequence: TGCAGTGCTAGAGATACGTACGAGCAGTACTTC.

This clonotype was detected ten times or more. The chain combines TRBV20-1 with TRBJ2-3; 14 bases fit TRBD2. CDR3 size: 17 residues. Looked up from germline, CDR1 is DFQATT and CDR2 is SNEGSKA (reference sequence). After removal of 3 bases from V and 2 bases from J, the junction contained 7 bases not matched to a gene. CDR3 nucleotides: TGCAGTGCTAGCCACGGACTAGCGGGGGGACTCACAGATACGCAGTATTTT. It specifies CSASHGLAGGLTDTQYF.

This chain uses TRBV6-4 with TRBJ2-1; TRBD2 matches at 7 bases. Germline V gene sequence: CDR1 MRHNA, CDR2 SNTAGT. This CDR3 spans 15 amino acids. V lost 7 bases to trimming and J lost 4 bases; unmatched junction nucleotides: 10. CDR3 in amino acids: CASMKDWRGYNEQFF. CDR3 DNA: TGTGCCAGCATGAAGGACTGGCGGGGGTACAATGAGCAGTTCTTC.

This chain joins TRBV7-2 and TRBJ1-3; perhaps TRBD1 as D (6 bases). CDR3 length: 15 amino acids. Germline V gene lookup returns CDR1 SGHTA and CDR2 FQGNSA. V lost 4 bases to trimming and J lost 3 bases, with 13 bases between them. CDR3 region: CASSWGGDNGNTIYF. In DNA, the CDR3 is TGTGCCAGCAGCTGGGGGGGGGACAATGGAAACACCATATATTTT.

The chain recombines TRBV9 with TRBJ2-7, with 7 bases fitting TRBD1. CDR3 size: 15 residues. The trim removed 0 bases at V and 6 bases at J, leaving 9 bases unmatched. CDR1 and CDR2 from the germline V gene are SGDLS and YYNGEE. CDR3 region: CASSVDVGGEAEQYF. The CDR3 bases are TGTGCCAGCAGCGTAGACGTAGGGGGCGAAGCCGAGCAGTACTTC.

The chain has TRBV15 and TRBJ1-1, with a weak D call TRBD1 (5 bases). CDR3 length: 14 residues. The V end was cut by 5 bases, the J end by 0 bases, with 10 bases between. The V gene's germline CDR1 is LNHNV and CDR2 YYDKDF (reference sequence). CDR3 sequence: CATSLGEMNTEAFF. The DNA for the CDR3 is TGTGCCACCAGCTTGGGGGAAATGAACACTGAAGCTTTCTTT.

In its sample, this clonotype was seen many times. V and J are TRBV7-3 and TRBJ2-2, with D possibly TRBD2 on 6 matching bases. The CDR3 extends over 17 amino acids. The V end was cut by 4 bases, the J end by 7 bases, with 22 bases between. Germline V gives CDR1 SGHTA, CDR2 FQGTGA. This chain's CDR3 is CASSSLGGGDLNGELFF. CDR3 DNA sequence: TGTGCCAGCAGCTCGCTGGGCGGAGGGGATCTGAACGGGGAGCTGTTTTTT.

The chain joins TRBV20-1 to TRBJ1-2; possibly TRBD1 for D (5 bases). Trimming removed 0 bases at V and 4 bases at J, with 9 bases between. CDR3 size: 13 residues. Germline V CDR1 and CDR2: DFQATT, SNEGSKA (reference sequence). The CDR3 spells CSARDGGGYGYTF. The CDR3 DNA reads as TGCAGTGCTAGAGATGGGGGGGGCTATGGCTACACCTTC.